This T cell receptor (beta chain) was documented in a study of CD4 and CD8 cells across lung adenocarcinoma regions. On this clonotype: The junction departs from germline at one end; a sequencing error may be responsible.

Localized lung adenocarcinoma, a non-small cell lung cancer, affected the donors. TCRdb recomputed calls from the PCR reads with MiXCR, one row per CDR3 protein. This repertoire shows about 12,000 distinct CDR3 sequences, 40% to 50% found once; its top ten account for less than 35%. CDR3 length equals 14 residues. CDR1 and CDR2 from the germline V gene are MNHEY and SMNVEV (reference sequence). The clonotype was recovered from a male donor with lung adenocarcinoma. The CD4 and CD8 labels of this study may be unreliable. The gene calls are TRBV27 and TRBJ2-5; D may be TRBD1 (5 bases). The J call is uncertain, as TRBJ2-1 better fits the DNA end. The sequenced sample consisted of CD8+ T cells from the margin of a lung tumor. This CDR3 reads CASSQSTGTNAQFF. The CDR3 DNA is TGTGCCAGCAGTCAATCTACAGGAACCAATGCGCAGTTCTTC.